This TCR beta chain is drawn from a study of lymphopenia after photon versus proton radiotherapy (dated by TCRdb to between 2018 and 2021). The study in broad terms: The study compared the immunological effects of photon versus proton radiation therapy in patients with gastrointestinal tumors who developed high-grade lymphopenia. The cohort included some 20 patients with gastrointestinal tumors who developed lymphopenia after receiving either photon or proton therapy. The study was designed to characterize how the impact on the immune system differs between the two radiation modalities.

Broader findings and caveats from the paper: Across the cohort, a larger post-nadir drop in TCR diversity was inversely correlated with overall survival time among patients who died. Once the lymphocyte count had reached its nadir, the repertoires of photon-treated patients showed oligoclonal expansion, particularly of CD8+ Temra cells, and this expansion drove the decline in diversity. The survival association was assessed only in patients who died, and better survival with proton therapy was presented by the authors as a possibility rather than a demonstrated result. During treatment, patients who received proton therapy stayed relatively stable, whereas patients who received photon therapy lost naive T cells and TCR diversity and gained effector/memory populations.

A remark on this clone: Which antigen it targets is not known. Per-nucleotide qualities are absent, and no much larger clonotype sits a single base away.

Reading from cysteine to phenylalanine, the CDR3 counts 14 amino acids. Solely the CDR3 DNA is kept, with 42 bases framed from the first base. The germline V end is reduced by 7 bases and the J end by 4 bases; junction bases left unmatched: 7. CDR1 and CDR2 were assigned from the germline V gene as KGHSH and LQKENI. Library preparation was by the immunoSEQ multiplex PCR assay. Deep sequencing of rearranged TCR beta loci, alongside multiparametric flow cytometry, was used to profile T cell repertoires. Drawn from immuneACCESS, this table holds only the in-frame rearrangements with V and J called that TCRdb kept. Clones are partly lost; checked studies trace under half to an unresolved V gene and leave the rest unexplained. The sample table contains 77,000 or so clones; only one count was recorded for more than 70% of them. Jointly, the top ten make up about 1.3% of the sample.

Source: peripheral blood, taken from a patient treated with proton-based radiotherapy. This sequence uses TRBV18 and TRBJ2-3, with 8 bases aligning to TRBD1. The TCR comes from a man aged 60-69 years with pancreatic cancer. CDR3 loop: CASLRQGPADTQYF. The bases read TGTGCCAGCTTACGACAGGGGCCGGCAGATACGCAGTATTTT.